This entry features one T cell receptor (beta chain) sequence. The source of the sample is a study of blood T cell repertoires in COVID-19. Sequencing used immunoSEQ multiplex PCR; TCRdb keeps in-frame clones, though not all of them. In the table there are 100,000 to 150,000 clones, around 90% of which are singletons. Per the germline V gene, CDR1 is SEHNR and CDR2 is FQNEAQ (reference sequence). Trimming at V came to 5 bases and at J to 4 bases, leaving 13 bases not matched to a gene. This CDR3 region has 16 residues. This TCR came from a man in his fifties with COVID-19, enrolled during active disease. V is TRBV7-9 and J is TRBJ2-5; TRBD2 matches 7 bases. Sequencing was carried out using peripheral blood. Here the CDR3 reads CASSIRTRGDGETQYF. In DNA, the CDR3 is TGTGCCAGCAGCATTCGGACTAGGGGAGATGGAGAGACCCAGTACTTC. The variable domain in full, with the rest retrieved from reference TRBV7-9 and TRBJ2-5, is DTGVSQNPRHKITKRGQNVTFRCDPISEHNRLYWYRQTLGQGPEFLTYFQNEAQLEKSRLLSDRFSAERPKGSFSTLEIQRTEQGDSAMYLCASSIRTRGDGETQYFGPGTRLLVL.